The sequence of this T cell receptor (beta chain) was determined in a study of blood T cell repertoires in COVID-19. Study-wide background: Specimens from acute and convalescent COVID-19 originated in the United States, Italy and Spain. PBMCs, B-cell-depleted T cells, or T cells were the source of the cDNA or gDNA that made up the material.

Authors' processing steps: Cell counts per sample came from amplifying reference gene primers. Sequenced by immunoSEQ multiplex PCR; TCRdb stores in-frame clones only, minus some. The D gene and trimming were derived from the DNA, and the V and J assignments and clone size from that table. Found here are 76,000 or so clones, roughly 89% of them singletons; the top ten hold roughly 8%. The V gene's germline CDR1 is MNHEY and CDR2 SVGAGI. The CDR3 runs 13 residues. With 6 bases removed from V and 8 bases from J, the gap between germline ends came to 14 bases. The J gene is TRBJ2-1, the V gene TRBV6-5; D possibly corresponds to TRBD1 (5 bases). Specimen: peripheral blood. The TCR comes from a man aged 30 to 39 with acute or convalescent COVID-19. CDR3: CASRGDHRYEQFF. CDR3 bases: TGTGCCAGCAGGGGCGACCACAGGTATGAGCAGTTCTTC.